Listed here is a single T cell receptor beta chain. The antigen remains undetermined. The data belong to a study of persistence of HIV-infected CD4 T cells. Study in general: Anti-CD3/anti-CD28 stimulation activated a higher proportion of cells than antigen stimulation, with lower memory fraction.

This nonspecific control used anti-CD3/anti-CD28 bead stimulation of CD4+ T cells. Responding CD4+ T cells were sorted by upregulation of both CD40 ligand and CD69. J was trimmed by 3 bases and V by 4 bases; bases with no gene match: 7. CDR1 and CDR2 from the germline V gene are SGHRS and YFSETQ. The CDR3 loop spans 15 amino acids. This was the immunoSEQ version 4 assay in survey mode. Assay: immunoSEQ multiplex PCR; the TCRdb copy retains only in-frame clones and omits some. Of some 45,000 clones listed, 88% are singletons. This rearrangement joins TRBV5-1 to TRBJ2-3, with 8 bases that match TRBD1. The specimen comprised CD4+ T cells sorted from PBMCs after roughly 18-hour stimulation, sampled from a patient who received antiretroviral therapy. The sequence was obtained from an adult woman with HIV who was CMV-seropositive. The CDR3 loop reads CASSIGQGWTDTQYF. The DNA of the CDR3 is TGCGCCAGCAGCATTGGACAGGGTTGGACAGATACGCAGTATTTT.